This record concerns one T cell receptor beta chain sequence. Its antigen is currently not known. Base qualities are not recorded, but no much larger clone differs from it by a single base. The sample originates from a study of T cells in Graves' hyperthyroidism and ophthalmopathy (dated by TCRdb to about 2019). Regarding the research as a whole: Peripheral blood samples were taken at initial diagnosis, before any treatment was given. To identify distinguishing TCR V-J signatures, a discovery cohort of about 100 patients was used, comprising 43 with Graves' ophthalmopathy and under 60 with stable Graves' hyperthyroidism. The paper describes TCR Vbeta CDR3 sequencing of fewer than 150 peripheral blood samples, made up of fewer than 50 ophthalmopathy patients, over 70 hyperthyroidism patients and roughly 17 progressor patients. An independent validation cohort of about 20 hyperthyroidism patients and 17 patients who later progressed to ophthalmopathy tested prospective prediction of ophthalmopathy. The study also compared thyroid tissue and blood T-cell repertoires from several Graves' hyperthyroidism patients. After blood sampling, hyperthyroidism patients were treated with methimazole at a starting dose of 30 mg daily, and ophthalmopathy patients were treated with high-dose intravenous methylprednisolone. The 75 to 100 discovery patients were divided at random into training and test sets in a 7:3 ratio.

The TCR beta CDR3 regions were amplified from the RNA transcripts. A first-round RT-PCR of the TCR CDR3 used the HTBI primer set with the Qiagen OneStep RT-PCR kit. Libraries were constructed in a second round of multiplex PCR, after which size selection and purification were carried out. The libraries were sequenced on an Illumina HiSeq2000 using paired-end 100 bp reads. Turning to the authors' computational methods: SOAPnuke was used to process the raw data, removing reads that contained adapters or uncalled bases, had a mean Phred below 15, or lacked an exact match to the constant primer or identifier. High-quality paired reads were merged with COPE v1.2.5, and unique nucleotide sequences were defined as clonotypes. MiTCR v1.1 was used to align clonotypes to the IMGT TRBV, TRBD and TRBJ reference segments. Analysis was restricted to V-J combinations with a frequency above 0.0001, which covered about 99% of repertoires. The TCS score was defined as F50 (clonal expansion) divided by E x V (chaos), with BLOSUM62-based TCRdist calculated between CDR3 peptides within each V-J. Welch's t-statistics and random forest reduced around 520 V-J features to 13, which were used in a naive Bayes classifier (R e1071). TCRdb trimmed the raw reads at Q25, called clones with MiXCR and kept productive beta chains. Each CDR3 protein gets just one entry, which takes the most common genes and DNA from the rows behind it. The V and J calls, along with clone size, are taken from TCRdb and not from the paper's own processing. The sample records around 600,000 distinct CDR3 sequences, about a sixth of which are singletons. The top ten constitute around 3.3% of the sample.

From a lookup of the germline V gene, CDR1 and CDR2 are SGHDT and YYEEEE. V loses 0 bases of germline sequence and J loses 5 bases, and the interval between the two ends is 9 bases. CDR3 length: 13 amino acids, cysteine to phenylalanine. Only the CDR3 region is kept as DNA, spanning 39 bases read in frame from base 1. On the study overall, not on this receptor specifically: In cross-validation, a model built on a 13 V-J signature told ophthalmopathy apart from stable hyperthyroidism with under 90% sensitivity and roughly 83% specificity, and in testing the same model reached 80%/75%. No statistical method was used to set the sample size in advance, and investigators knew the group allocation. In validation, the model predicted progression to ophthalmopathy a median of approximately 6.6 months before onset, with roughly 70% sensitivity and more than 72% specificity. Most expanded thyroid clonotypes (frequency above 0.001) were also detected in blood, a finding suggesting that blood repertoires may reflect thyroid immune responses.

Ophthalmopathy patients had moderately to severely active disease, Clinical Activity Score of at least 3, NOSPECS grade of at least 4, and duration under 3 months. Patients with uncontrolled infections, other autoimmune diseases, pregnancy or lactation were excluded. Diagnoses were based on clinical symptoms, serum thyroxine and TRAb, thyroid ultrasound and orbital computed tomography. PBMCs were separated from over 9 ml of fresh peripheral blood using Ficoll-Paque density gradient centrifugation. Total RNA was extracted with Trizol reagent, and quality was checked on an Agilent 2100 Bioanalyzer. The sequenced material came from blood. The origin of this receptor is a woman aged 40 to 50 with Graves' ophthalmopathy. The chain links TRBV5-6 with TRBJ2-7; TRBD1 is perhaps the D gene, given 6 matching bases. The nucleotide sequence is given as TGTGCCAGCAGCTTGGGAGGGGGACACGAGCAGTACTTC. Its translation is CASSLGGGHEQYF.